These T cell receptor beta chains were read from a single sample in a study of CD8 T cells in Susac syndrome. TCRdb reprocessed the immunoSEQ multiplex PCR reads with MiXCR, giving one entry per CDR3 protein. The data contain 150,000 to 200,000 distinct CDR3 sequences, 90% to 95% of them singletons. The specimen was CD4+ T cells from PBMCs. Source of these receptors: a human donor with Susac syndrome. CDR3s include the opening cysteine and the closing phenylalanine or tryptophan. The order of the fields is CDR3 protein, CDR3 DNA, J gene, D gene, V gene, clone size. D genes are given only for firm matches. Some rows have no size entry. The others give once, few or many, or a class for an expanded clone.

CASSSVAGGETQYF TGTGCCAGCAGCTCTGTAGCGGGAGGAGAGACCCAGTACTTC TRBJ2-5 TRBD2 TRBV7-2 -
CSAALDTANTEAFF TGCAGTGCCGCTTTAGATACAGCGAACACTGAAGCTTTCTTT TRBJ1-1 - TRBV20-1 -
CAWSVQKQPQHF TGTGCCTGGAGTGTACAGAAACAGCCCCAGCATTTT TRBJ1-5 - TRBV30 -
CASSLAAGGRGEQFF TGCGCCAGCAGCTTGGCAGCGGGAGGCCGGGGTGAGCAGTTCTTC TRBJ2-1 TRBD2 TRBV5-1 -
CSVRLQGSSNYGYTF TGCAGCGTTCGATTACAGGGAAGTAGTAACTATGGCTACACCTTC TRBJ1-2 - TRBV29-1 -
CASSLTHDEKLFF TGTGCCAGCAGCTTGACCCACGATGAAAAACTGTTTTTT TRBJ1-4 - TRBV7-6 -
CASSPPMAEEQFF TGTGCCAGCTCACCACCGATGGCTGAAGAACAGTTCTTC TRBJ2-1 - TRBV18 -
CASSSEVSEQFF TGTGCCAGCAGCTCGGAGGTGAGTGAGCAGTTCTTC TRBJ2-1 - TRBV11-3 -
CASRRGNQETQYF TGTGCCAGCCGTCGCGGAAACCAAGAGACCCAGTACTTC TRBJ2-5 - TRBV14 -
CASSSGVSEQYF TGTGCCAGCAGTTCCGGCGTTTCTGAGCAGTACTTC TRBJ2-7 - TRBV28 -
CASSLGDRGDQPQHF TGCGCCAGCAGCTTGGGGGACAGGGGAGATCAGCCCCAGCATTTT TRBJ1-5 TRBD1 TRBV5-1 -
CSATGTSGGYEQYF TGCAGTGCTACCGGAACTAGCGGGGGATACGAGCAGTACTTC TRBJ2-7 TRBD2 TRBV20-1 once
CASSLKRSRGPDTQYF TGTGCCAGCAGCTTGAAAAGGTCCAGGGGGCCCGATACGCAGTATTTT TRBJ2-3 TRBD1 TRBV5-6 -
CSARAGTAYNEQFF TGCAGTGCTCGGGCCGGGACAGCCTACAATGAGCAGTTCTTC TRBJ2-1 TRBD1 TRBV20-1 -
CASSVRVEGGSPLHF TGTGCCAGCAGCGTAAGGGTAGAGGGGGGATCACCCCTCCACTTT TRBJ1-6 - TRBV9 -
CASSTRDRARTEAFF TGTGCCAGCAGTACCCGGGACAGGGCTCGTACTGAAGCTTTCTTT TRBJ1-1 TRBD1 TRBV6-1 -
CSASGSGRAYEQYF TGCAGTGCTAGTGGGAGCGGGAGGGCCTACGAGCAGTACTTC TRBJ2-7 TRBD2 TRBV20-1 -
CASSVVPGTEAFF TGTGCCAGCAGCGTAGTTCCGGGCACTGAAGCTTTCTTT TRBJ1-1 - TRBV9 -
CAWSEEGVQPQHF TGTGCCTGGAGTGAAGAAGGGGTGCAGCCCCAGCATTTT TRBJ1-5 - TRBV30 -
CATTTGGYGEAFF TGTGCCACCACCACGGGGGGTTATGGTGAAGCTTTCTTT TRBJ1-1 - TRBV7-2 -
CASSLGDYEQYF TGTGCCAGCAGTTTAGGAGACTACGAGCAGTACTTC TRBJ2-7 - TRBV28 -
CASSTGTVSSEQYF TGTGCCAGCAGTACCGGGACAGTATCGAGTGAGCAGTACTTC TRBJ2-7 TRBD1 TRBV6-6 -
CASSLGSTNEQFF TGTGCCAGCAGCTTAGGTAGCACCAATGAGCAGTTCTTC TRBJ2-1 - TRBV7-9 once
CASSPTTGGNSPLHF TGTGCCAGCAGCCCTACGACAGGGGGCAATTCACCCCTCCACTTT TRBJ1-6 TRBD1 TRBV9 -
CASSSAWTGGTVGYTF TGCGCCAGCAGCTCGGCCTGGACAGGGGGTACAGTTGGCTACACCTTC TRBJ1-2 TRBD1 TRBV5-1 -
CAWRGTKNTEAFF TGTGCCTGGAGAGGGACTAAGAACACTGAAGCTTTCTTT TRBJ1-1 - TRBV30 -
CASSPRLAQDTQYF TGTGCCAGCAGCCCACGACTAGCCCAAGATACGCAGTATTTT TRBJ2-3 TRBD2 TRBV11-2 -
CASSATRTGRAETQYF TGTGCCAGCAGCGCGACCCGGACAGGGCGGGCAGAGACCCAGTACTTC TRBJ2-5 TRBD1 TRBV7-8 -